Included here is one T cell receptor (beta chain) sequence, with context. The CDR3 sequence is 14 residues long. CDR1 is SGHDT, CDR2 YYEEEE, per germline. With 6 bases removed from V and 2 bases from J, the gap between germline ends came to 13 bases. This entry is derived from a study of shared clonotypes between healthy human individuals. Study as a whole: Each donor's CD4 naive and CD4 memory cells filled three plates apiece, CD8 naive two, and CD8 memory one.

Several immunoSEQ 96-well plates shared each subset's DNA, each plate a replicate. Using immunoSEQ multiplex PCR, the repertoire was profiled, and TCRdb retains in-frame clones only, with some absent. This repertoire shows about 1 million clones, around 82% found once; its top ten account for approximately 0.5%. Nashville, Tennessee was home to all donors, each a Caucasian adult. It was into CD45RA+ naive and CD45RA-negative memory subsets that the CD4+ cells were split. The rearrangement uses TRBV5-6 and TRBJ2-3; perhaps TRBD1 as D (6 bases). What was sequenced was memory CD4+ T cells from PBMCs. Subset reported: CD45RA-negative fraction. The receptor comes from a man aged 18 to 30 in good health. Some clones in this sample may be carry-over from other donors' samples. CDR3 in amino acids: CASNPTGITDTQYF. DNA for the CDR3: TGTGCCAGCAACCCGACAGGCATCACAGATACGCAGTATTTT.